Presented here are 11 T cell receptor beta chains from one specimen sequenced in a study of CD8 T cells in ankylosing spondylitis. General study findings and limits: A TCR beta motif of under 10 highly homologous variants appeared characteristic of ankylosing spondylitis blood.

Their antigens remain unidentified. MiXCR was run by TCRdb on the 5' RACE reads, yielding one entry per CDR3 protein. The sample has about 420,000 distinct CDR3 sequences; approximately 20% are singletons. Input material: blood, either unsorted or a sorted T cell fraction (not recorded which). These receptors all stem from a male donor with ankylosing spondylitis.

This clonotype was detected only a few times. The chain has TRBV2 and TRBJ2-1, with D perhaps given as TRBD1 or TRBD2 (5 bases each). The CDR3 has 11 residues. V was trimmed by 4 bases and J by 9 bases, leaving 7 bases between them. Germline V lookup: CDR1 SNHLY, CDR2 FYNNEI. CDR3 residues: CASSAGTEQFF. CDR3 sequence (DNA): TGTGCCAGCAGTGCGGGGACTGAGCAGTTCTTC.

This clonotype showed up just a few times. V and J are TRBV19 and TRBJ2-2, with a tentative D call TRBD1 (7 bases). This CDR3 has 15 amino acids. Germline CDR1 reads LNHDA; CDR2 reads SQIVND (reference sequence). The V end was cut by 8 bases, the J end by 5 bases, with 18 bases between. The CDR3 bases are TGTGCCAGTCGAAGGACGTCAGGGGGGACCGGGGAGCTGTTTTTT. Protein: CASRRTSGGTGELFF.

The rearrangement links TRBV5-5 to TRBJ2-1; D remains unclear. This CDR3 has 14 residues. Trimming left V 2 bases short and J 9 bases short, with 15 bases between. Germline V gives CDR1 SGHKS, CDR2 YYEKEE (reference sequence). Written as DNA, the CDR3 is TGTGCCAGCAGCTTAACCGGAGTCTCGGGTGAGCAGTTCTTC. Its protein product is CASSLTGVSGEQFF. Complete variable domain (other parts from reference TRBV5-5 and TRBJ2-1): DAGVTQSPTHLIKTRGQQVTLRCSPISGHKSVSWYQQVLGQGPQFIFQYYEKEERGRGNFPDRFSARQFPNYSSELNVNALLLGDSALYLCASSLTGVSGEQFFGPGTRLTVL.

The chain carries TRBV7-9 and TRBJ2-1; TRBD1 agrees at 10 bases. V dropped 3 bases and J dropped 6; count of bases not matched to a gene: 8. CDR1 is SEHNR and CDR2 is FQNEAQ in the germline V gene (reference sequence). CDR3 length: 16 amino acids. DNA for the CDR3: TGTGCCAGCAGCTTTGGGGGACAGGGGAATCGCAATGAGCAGTTCTTC. It is translated as CASSFGGQGNRNEQFF.

V and J are TRBV12-3 or TRBV12-4 and TRBJ1-5; D call uncertain. This CDR3 spans 13 amino acids. V was trimmed by 6 bases and J by 7 bases, leaving 13 bases between them. The CDR3 DNA is TGTGCCAGCAGCCCAACGAGGGTACAGCCCCAGCATTTT. Encoded protein: CASSPTRVQPQHF.

At least ten counts were recorded for this clonotype. The chain has TRBV29-1 and TRBJ2-5; TRBD1 matches 7 bases. Germline trimming cut 4 bases from V and 9 bases from J; bases unmatched to any gene: 11. From germline, CDR1 is SQVTM and CDR2 ANQGSEA. The CDR3 contains 13 residues. This CDR3 reads CSVGGQTYMAQYF. DNA of the CDR3: TGCAGCGTTGGGGGACAGACTTATATGGCCCAGTACTTC.

This clonotype has more than one count but fewer than ten. The chain carries TRBV12-3 or TRBV12-4 and TRBJ2-7, with 9 nucleotides matching TRBD1. The CDR3 is 14 residues long. Unmatched junction bases numbered 4, after V lost 3 bases and J lost 4 bases. CDR3 region: CASSFGTGNYEQYF. The CDR3 DNA reads as TGTGCCAGCAGTTTCGGGACAGGGAATTACGAGCAGTACTTC.

This clonotype has ten or more counts. The chain is built from TRBV29-1 and TRBJ2-1, with a possible D match to TRBD1 (5 bases). The CDR3 extends over 14 amino acids. The germline CDR1 and CDR2 sequences are SQVTM and ANQGSEA. The V gene lost 6 bases and the J gene lost 9 bases, with 21 bases spanning the gap. The CDR3 DNA reads as TGCAGCGTCGAACCCCAGGGAACAATCGGTGAGCAGTTCTTC. Its protein product is CSVEPQGTIGEQFF.

The rearrangement joins TRBV20-1 to TRBJ2-5; 10 bases match TRBD1. CDR3 length: 14 residues. The germline V gene encodes CDR1 DFQATT and CDR2 SNEGSKA (reference sequence). V gave up 6 bases and J gave up 0 bases; unmatched junction bases: 4. This CDR3 is CSALGQGYQETQYF. The CDR3 nucleotides read TGCAGTGCACTGGGACAGGGGTACCAAGAGACCCAGTACTTC.

In this sample, this clonotype turned up many times. CDR3: CASSFLDPKITGGYTF. The CDR3, as DNA: TGCGCCAGCAGCTTTCTTGACCCGAAAATCACAGGTGGCTACACCTTC. The chain has TRBV5-1 and TRBJ1-2; perhaps TRBD1 as D (5 bases). There are 16 residues in the CDR3. Germline V gene sequence: CDR1 SGHRS, CDR2 YFSETQ. Between the trimmed V and J ends, which lost 2 bases and 7 bases, there was a span of 21 bases.

This clonotype was seen a handful of times. This rearrangement joins TRBV7-2 to TRBJ1-1; no firm D call. Germline V gene data show CDR1 as SGHTA and CDR2 as FQGNSA. Trimming removed 2 bases at V and 0 bases at J, with 10 bases between. The CDR3 runs to 15 residues. The CDR3 DNA is TGTGCCAGCAGCTTATGGGGAGTCATGAACACTGAAGCTTTCTTT. As protein: CASSLWGVMNTEAFF. Drawing the rest from reference TRBV7-2 and TRBJ1-1, the complete variable domain is GAGVSQSPSNKVTEKGKDVELRCDPISGHTALYWYRQSLGQGLEFLIYFQGNSAPDKSGLPSDRFSAERTGGSVSTLTIQRTQQEDSAVYLCASSLWGVMNTEAFFGQGTRLTVV.